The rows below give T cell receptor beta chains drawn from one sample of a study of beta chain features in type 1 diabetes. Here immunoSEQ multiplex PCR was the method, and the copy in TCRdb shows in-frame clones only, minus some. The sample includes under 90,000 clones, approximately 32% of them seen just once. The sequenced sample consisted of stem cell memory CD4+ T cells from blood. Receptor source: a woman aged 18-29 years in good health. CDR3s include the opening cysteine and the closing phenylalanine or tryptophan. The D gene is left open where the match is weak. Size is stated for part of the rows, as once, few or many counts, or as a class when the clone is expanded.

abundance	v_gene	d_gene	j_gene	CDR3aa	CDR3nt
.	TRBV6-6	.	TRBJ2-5	CASSYRLQETQYF	TGTGCCAGCAGTTACAGACTCCAAGAGACCCAGTACTTC
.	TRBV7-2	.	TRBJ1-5	CASSLGGSSQPQHF	TGTGCCAGCAGCTTAGGAGGGTCCAGTCAGCCCCAGCATTTT
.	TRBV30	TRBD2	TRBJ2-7	CAWSQTSGGGEQYF	TGTGCCTGGAGTCAGACTAGCGGGGGGGGTGAGCAGTACTTC
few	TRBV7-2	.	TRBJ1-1	CASSLAHGGWTEAFF	TGTGCCAGCAGCTTGGCCCATGGGGGCTGGACTGAAGCTTTCTTT
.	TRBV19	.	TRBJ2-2	CASSILGRAGELFF	TGTGCCAGTAGTATATTAGGGCGGGCCGGGGAGCTGTTTTTT
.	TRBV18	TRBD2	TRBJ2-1	CASSPSGSFSEQFF	TGTGCCAGCTCACCGAGCGGGAGTTTTAGTGAGCAGTTCTTC
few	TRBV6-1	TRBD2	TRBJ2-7	CSGASGSVTYEQYF	TGTTCGGGGGCTAGCGGGAGCGTAACCTACGAGCAGTACTTC
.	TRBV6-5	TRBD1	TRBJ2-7	CASSYSGTGHYEQYF	TGTGCCAGCAGTTACTCCGGGACAGGACACTACGAGCAGTACTTC
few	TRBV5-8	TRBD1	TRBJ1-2	CASSSLFTTGEYGYTF	TGTGCCAGCAGCTCCCTTTTCACAACAGGGGAATATGGCTACACCTTC
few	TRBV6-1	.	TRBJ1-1	CAVDNPNTEAFF	TGTGCCGTCGACAACCCGAACACTGAAGCTTTCTTT
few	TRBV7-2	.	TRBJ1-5	CASSSTAGGPNQPQHF	TGTGCCAGCAGCTCTACCGCGGGCGGACCGAATCAGCCCCAGCATTTT
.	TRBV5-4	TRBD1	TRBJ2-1	CASSRDRGGNEQFF	TGTGCCAGCAGCCGGGACAGGGGGGGGAATGAGCAGTTCTTC
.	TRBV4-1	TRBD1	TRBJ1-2	CASSQDEGADYGYTF	TGCGCCAGCAGCCAAGATGAGGGGGCGGATTATGGCTACACCTTC
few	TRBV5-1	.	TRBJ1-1	CATKEGEGNTEAFF	TGCGCCACCAAGGAGGGAGAGGGGAACACTGAAGCTTTCTTT
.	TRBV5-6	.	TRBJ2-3	CASVHRGPLDTDTQYF	TGTGCCAGCGTACATCGTGGGCCCCTCGACACAGATACGCAGTATTTT